A selection of T cell receptor beta chains follows, all from one sample in a study of T cell responses to AZD1222 COVID-19 vaccine. The protocol was immunoSEQ multiplex PCR, while the TCRdb copy is restricted to in-frame clones and leaves out a portion. The sample lists roughly 93,000 clones, more than 70% occurring once. This specimen was peripheral blood, taken 28 days after the second AZD1222 dose. The receptors derive from an adult who received the AZD1222 COVID-19 vaccine. CDR3s include the opening cysteine and the closing phenylalanine or tryptophan. A D gene is named only where the DNA matches it firmly. The size of a clone is reported for some rows only, either as once, few or many, or as a class for expanded clones.

D,size,J,V,DNA,CDR3
.,few,TRBJ1-1,TRBV6-5,TGTGCCAGCAGTTACTCGATGGCTTCCACTGAAGCTTTCTTT,CASSYSMASTEAFF
.,.,TRBJ1-4,TRBV28,TGTGCCAGCAGTGGGAGGGGGAGCGCGATTCGGGAAAAACTGTTTTTT,CASSGRGSAIREKLFF
.,.,TRBJ2-3,TRBV7-2,TGTGCCAGCAGCTTAGTGACGGGAATCATTGTTAGCACAGATACGCAGTATTTT,CASSLVTGIIVSTDTQYF
.,few,TRBJ2-5,TRBV19,TGTGCCAGTAGTAATGTACAGGGGGGGATCCAAGAGACCCAGTACTTC,CASSNVQGGIQETQYF
TRBD1,.,TRBJ1-5,TRBV29-1,TGCAGCGTTGCCGGGACAGGGGATCAGCCCCAGCATTTT,CSVAGTGDQPQHF
TRBD2,.,TRBJ2-3,TRBV11-2,TGTGCCAGCAGCTTAGCCATACTAGCGGGAGAAAACACAGATACGCAGTATTTT,CASSLAILAGENTDTQYF
.,.,TRBJ1-2,TRBV29-1,TGCAGCGTTGAAGTCGACAGAACCTATTTTGGCTACACCTTC,CSVEVDRTYFGYTF
.,.,TRBJ2-7,TRBV7-9,TGTGCCAGCGCTTGGGTAGGGTTGGACGAGCAGTACTTC,CASAWVGLDEQYF
TRBD1,.,TRBJ2-2,TRBV6-5,TGTGCCAGCAGGCGGACAGGGGGAACCGGGGAGCTGTTTTTT,CASRRTGGTGELFF
TRBD2,.,TRBJ2-3,TRBV5-4,TGTGCCAGCAGCCTCCTGGGGGGGGGCACAGATACGCAGTATTTT,CASSLLGGGTDTQYF
.,.,TRBJ1-4,TRBV13,TGTGCCAGCGGTCCGGCTTCAAAGGAAAAACTGTTTTTT,CASGPASKEKLFF
.,few,TRBJ1-6,TRBV3-1/TRBV3-2,TGTGCCAGCAGCCAAGTTGGGGATTCACCCCTCCACTTT,CASSQVGDSPLHF
.,.,TRBJ1-1,TRBV6-5,TGTGCCAGCACCGTAGCAACAGCGAACACTGAAGCTTTCTTT,CASTVATANTEAFF
TRBD1,.,TRBJ2-7,TRBV28,TGTGCCAGCAGCCTCCGGGACAGGGATTACGAGCAGTACTTC,CASSLRDRDYEQYF
.,.,TRBJ2-4,TRBV27,TGTGCCAGCAGGCCAAGGACGGATTACAAAAACATTCAGTACTTC,CASRPRTDYKNIQYF
TRBD1,.,TRBJ2-5,TRBV7-3,TGTGCCAGCAGCAAGGATGGCGGACAGGGCAACCCACAAGAGACCCAGTACTTC,CASSKDGGQGNPQETQYF
.,.,TRBJ2-7,TRBV5-6,TGTGCCAGCAGCGCCTATTACGAGCAGTACTTC,CASSAYYEQYF
.,.,TRBJ2-2,TRBV24-1,TGTGCCACCGGAATCCAGGGTCGGGCCGGGGAGCTGTTTTTT,CATGIQGRAGELFF
.,.,TRBJ1-1,TRBV25-1,TGTGCCAGCAGTGAGGGGGGACGGGGGAGCACTGAAGCTTTCTTT,CASSEGGRGSTEAFF
.,once,TRBJ1-5,TRBV19,TGTGCCAGTAGTATAGATCAGGGAAAGGCCAATCAGCCCCAGCATTTT,CASSIDQGKANQPQHF
TRBD1,.,TRBJ2-2,TRBV18,TGTGCCAGCTCACCCAGACAGGGGAACACCGGGGAGCTGTTTTTT,CASSPRQGNTGELFF
.,.,TRBJ1-5,TRBV7-2,TGTGCCAGCAGCTTAGCCAGGGGAGGCAATCAGCCCCAGCATTTT,CASSLARGGNQPQHF
.,.,TRBJ2-1,TRBV7-6,TGTGCCAGCAGCCCAACGGAGAGCCGGGACACTAGAAATGAGAAATCCTACAATGAGCAGTTCTTC,CASSPTESRDTRNEKSYNEQFF
.,.,TRBJ1-5,TRBV5-1,TGCGCCAGCAGCTTGGACTTGGGTAGCAATCAGCCCCAGCATTTT,CASSLDLGSNQPQHF
.,.,TRBJ1-2,TRBV28,TGTGCCAGCAGTTTACTGGACCGAGACTATGGCTACACCTTC,CASSLLDRDYGYTF
.,.,TRBJ2-5,TRBV9,TGTGCCAGCAGCGTAGTGGGGGCCTTACAAGAGACCCAGTACTTC,CASSVVGALQETQYF
.,.,TRBJ1-5,TRBV7-9,TGTGCCAGCAGACAGGACAGTTCGCCCCAGCATTTT,CASRQDSSPQHF
.,.,TRBJ1-6,TRBV4-3,TGCGCCAGCAGCCAATTCCCGGGACAATCGACACCCCTCCACTTT,CASSQFPGQSTPLHF
.,.,TRBJ2-2,TRBV13,TGTGCCAGCAGCTTAGCCAGGAAGTCGAACACCGGGGAGCTGTTTTTT,CASSLARKSNTGELFF
.,.,TRBJ2-3,TRBV29-1,TGCAGCGTTGACGTGACAGGCTATAGCACAGATACGCAGTATTTT,CSVDVTGYSTDTQYF
.,.,TRBJ1-2,TRBV30,TGTGCCTGGGCCAGGGGAGACTATGGCTACACCTTC,CAWARGDYGYTF
.,.,TRBJ2-7,TRBV27,TGTGCCAGCAGTTTATTTAGTGGGAGCCCCTACGAGCAGTACTTC,CASSLFSGSPYEQYF
TRBD2,.,TRBJ2-2,TRBV4-1,TGCGCCAGCAGCCAAGTGGGACTAGCGGCCGGGGAGCTGTTTTTT,CASSQVGLAAGELFF
TRBD1,.,TRBJ2-1,TRBV12-3/TRBV12-4,TGTGCCAGCAGCAGACAGGGTTGGGATGAGCAGTTCTTC,CASSRQGWDEQFF
.,.,TRBJ1-5,TRBV7-8,TGTGCCAGCAGCTCATACAGGGTTAGCAATCAGCCCCAGCATTTT,CASSSYRVSNQPQHF
TRBD2,.,TRBJ2-3,TRBV5-3,TGTGCCAGAGGCGGACTAGCGGGGGGGCGGGGCACAGATACGCAGTATTTT,CARGGLAGGRGTDTQYF
.,once,TRBJ2-2,TRBV4-1,TGCGCCAGCAGCCAAGAAAGGGCGGCCACCGGGACCACCGGGGAGCTGTTTTTT,CASSQERAATGTTGELFF
.,.,TRBJ1-2,TRBV7-9,TGTGCCAGCAGCCTTGGAGCGGGCTCTCTAGGCTACACCTTC,CASSLGAGSLGYTF
TRBD1,.,TRBJ1-5,TRBV7-6,TGTGCCAGCAGCCTCGGACAGGGGATTCAGCCCCAGCATTTT,CASSLGQGIQPQHF
.,.,TRBJ2-1,TRBV21-1,TGTGCCAGCAGCAAATGGGTGAGCGGGGGAAACAATGAGCAGTTCTTC,CASSKWVSGGNNEQFF
.,once,TRBJ2-1,TRBV10-3,TGTGCCCTAGGACTATCCTACAATGAGCAGTTCTTC,CALGLSYNEQFF
TRBD1,.,TRBJ1-6,TRBV3-1/TRBV3-2,TGTGCCAGCGGGGGACAGTCATCGCCCCTCCACTTT,CASGGQSSPLHF
.,.,TRBJ2-6,TRBV4-1,TGCGCCAGCAGCCAAGATATAACCTCTGGGGCCAACGTCCTGACTTTC,CASSQDITSGANVLTF
TRBD1,.,TRBJ1-2,TRBV13,TGTGCCAGCAGCTTAGGTCAGAGGGGGCCTGGCTATGGCTACACCTTC,CASSLGQRGPGYGYTF
TRBD1,.,TRBJ1-1,TRBV12-3/TRBV12-4,TGTGCCAGCAGACACAGGGGGTCTGCTTTCTTT,CASRHRGSAFF
.,few,TRBJ2-2,TRBV7-9,TGTGCCAGCAGTTCCGTATTGGGTCTAGGGGCCGGGGAGCTGTTTTTT,CASSSVLGLGAGELFF
.,.,TRBJ1-6,TRBV27,TGTGCCAGCAGTTCCGGGGGTTCAAACCTCCACTTT,CASSSGGSNLHF
TRBD1,.,TRBJ1-2,TRBV9,TGTGCCAGCAGCGTAGCCAGGACAGGGGCAGGCTATGGCTACACCTTC,CASSVARTGAGYGYTF
.,.,TRBJ1-2,TRBV7-3,TGTGCCAGCAGCCCCGGTGTGGGTTATGGCTACACCTTC,CASSPGVGYGYTF
.,.,TRBJ2-7,TRBV12-3/TRBV12-4,TGTGCCAGCAGTTCTCAAGCAGTTTACGAGCAGTACTTC,CASSSQAVYEQYF
TRBD1,.,TRBJ2-5,TRBV10-3,TGTGCCATCACCGAGGGACAGCAAGAGACCCAGTACTTC,CAITEGQQETQYF
.,.,TRBJ2-5,TRBV24-1,TGTGCCACCAGTGAGGTAGGGGTGACCCAGTACTTC,CATSEVGVTQYF
TRBD1,once,TRBJ1-2,TRBV5-1,TGCGCCAGCAGCGTAACCGGGACAGGGCCCCAGACGCACTATGGCTACACCTTC,CASSVTGTGPQTHYGYTF
TRBD1,.,TRBJ1-2,TRBV14,TGTGCCAGCAGCCCGACAGGGAACTATGGCTACACCTTC,CASSPTGNYGYTF
.,.,TRBJ2-7,TRBV20-1,TGCAGTGCTAGTTCGTCGGTGGCTCGGTACGAGCAGTACTTC,CSASSSVARYEQYF
.,.,TRBJ2-7,TRBV7-2,TGTGCCAGCAGCTTAGGATACAGGGGAGGCTCCTACGAGCAGTACTTC,CASSLGYRGGSYEQYF
TRBD1,.,TRBJ1-2,TRBV5-1,TGCGCCGGGGACCCTATGACAGGGGGTCTCTTAATGGGCTACACCTTC,CAGDPMTGGLLMGYTF
.,.,TRBJ1-6,TRBV7-2,TGTGCCAGCAGCGTATCCGGGACCTATTCACCCCTCCACTTT,CASSVSGTYSPLHF
.,once,TRBJ2-2,TRBV21-1,TGTGCCAGCAGCAAAACTGGCAGGGGAACCGGGGAGCTGTTTTTT,CASSKTGRGTGELFF